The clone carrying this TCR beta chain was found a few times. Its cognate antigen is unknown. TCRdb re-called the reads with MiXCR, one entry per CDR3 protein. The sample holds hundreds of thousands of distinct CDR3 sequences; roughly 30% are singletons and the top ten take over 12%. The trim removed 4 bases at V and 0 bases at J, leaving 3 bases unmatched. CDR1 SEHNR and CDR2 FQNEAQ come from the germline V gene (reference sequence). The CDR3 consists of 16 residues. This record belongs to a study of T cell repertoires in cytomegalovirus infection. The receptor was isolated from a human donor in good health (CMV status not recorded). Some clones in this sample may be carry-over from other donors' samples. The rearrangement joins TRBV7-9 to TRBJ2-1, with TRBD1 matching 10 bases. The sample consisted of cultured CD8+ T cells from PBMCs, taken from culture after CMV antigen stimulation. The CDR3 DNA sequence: TGTGCCAGCAGCTCGAGACAGGGGGCCTCCTACAATGAGCAGTTCTTC. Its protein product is CASSSRQGASYNEQFF.